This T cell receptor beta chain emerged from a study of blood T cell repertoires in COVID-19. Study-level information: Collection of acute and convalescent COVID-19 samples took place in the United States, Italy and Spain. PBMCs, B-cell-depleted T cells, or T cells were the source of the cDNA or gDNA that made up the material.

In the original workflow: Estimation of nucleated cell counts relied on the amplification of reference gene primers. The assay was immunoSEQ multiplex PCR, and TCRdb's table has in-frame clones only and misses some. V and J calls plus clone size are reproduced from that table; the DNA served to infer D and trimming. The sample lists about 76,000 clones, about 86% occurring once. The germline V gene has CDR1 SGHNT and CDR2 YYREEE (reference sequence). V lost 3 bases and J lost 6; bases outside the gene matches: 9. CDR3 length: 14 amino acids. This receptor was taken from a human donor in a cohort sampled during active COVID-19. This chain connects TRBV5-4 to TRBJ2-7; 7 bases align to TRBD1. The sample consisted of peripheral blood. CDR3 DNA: TGTGCCAGCAGCTGGGGCCAGGGGGATTCCGAGCAGTACTTC. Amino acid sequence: CASSWGQGDSEQYF.